This T cell receptor beta chain was captured in a study of T cells after yellow fever vaccination (dated by TCRdb to about 2019). In the study overall: Memory subsets (EM, EMRA, CM and Tscm) were sorted on a BD FACS Aria III using CD3, CD45RA, CCR7 and CD95 staining. The SMART-Seq v4 Ultra Low Input RNA kit was used to prepare libraries from fractions with low cell numbers. To follow T-cell clones before and after both primary and booster YFV17D yellow fever vaccination, bulk TCR alpha and beta repertoires underwent longitudinal sequencing. The cohort comprised two healthy male donors, one aged 18 to 30 and one aged 30 to 40 years. Blood was drawn at multiple timepoints before and after primary and secondary immunization, with bulk PBMC replicates and cell subsets isolated. Sorting of memory subsets took place on days 0, 15 and 45 and at 18 months after primary vaccination, as well as on days 0, 15 and 45 after the 30-year booster.

The treatment or condition label corresponds to: live attenuated yellow fever vaccine strain. A standard Ficoll-Paque protocol was used to isolate PBMCs from peripheral blood. For sorted memory subsets, RNA extraction was done with the RNeasy Micro Kit. The table lists this clonotype with many counts. No base quality information exists; no much larger clone differs at one position. Based on the germline V gene, the CDR1 and CDR2 sequences are SGHVS and FNYEAQ. The CDR3 covers 15 residues, taking in both the cysteine and the phenylalanine. Of all the DNA, just the CDR3 is kept, 45 bases in frame from base 1. Clipping removes 4 bases from V and 1 base from J, with 4 as the unmatched junction base count. TCR cDNA was synthesized by 5'RACE template switching, which introduced a universal primer site and unique molecular identifiers. Priming for cDNA synthesis came from both the TCR alpha and TCR beta constant segments. Libraries were amplified in two PCR steps, with sample barcodes and sequencing adapters added in the second step. Sequencing of libraries was done on Illumina HiSeq 2500 (2x100 bp) or NovaSeq (2x150 bp). Per the source publication's procedure: Reads were demultiplexed and collapsed into UMI consensus sequences with MIGEC, and V(D)J alignment was performed with MiXCR. Vaccine-responding clonotypes were defined with edgeR using replicate PBMC samples, requiring FDR below 0.01 and a log2 fold change above 5 up to day 15. Each bulk clonotype was labeled CD4 or CD8 based on which sequenced repertoire, CD4 or CD8, contained the clonotype at higher abundance. To estimate how each clone was distributed across memory phenotypes, clonotype frequencies in memory subsets were weighted by FACS-sorted cell numbers. The raw public reads went through TCRdb reprocessing: fastp at Q25, MiXCR clone calling, in-frame beta chains kept. Each entry is one CDR3 protein sequence, shown with its most common DNA and genes. The V and J calls shown here were made by TCRdb, not taken from the authors' results. In this sample the table shows more than 25,000 distinct CDR3 sequences, under 5.5% of which occur a single time. About 11% of the sample goes to the ten largest clones.

What the research found in general, with its limitations: Computational filtering was needed because FACS-sorted repertoires could contain abundant contaminating clonotypes from the bulk population. A small fraction of clonotypes showed up in both the CD4 and CD8 compartments, probably as a result of convergent recombination. After the booster, most of the clones that had expanded following primary vaccination were detected again (almost 98% of CD4 and around 90% of CD8), which suggests that memory was broadly maintained. Because only two donors were included in the study, the extent to which the findings can be generalized is limited. Compared with the primary T-cell response, the secondary T-cell response was faster but weaker, reaching its peak on day 5 rather than on day 15. In the sorted memory subsets on day 0, nearly all vaccine-responding clonotypes were below the level of detection.

This clonotype was obtained from a man aged 25 to 40 who received the YFV17D yellow fever vaccine. The chain is assembled from TRBV7-6 and TRBJ2-4, and TRBD1 matches 7 of the central bases. The material was PBMCs, either bulk or a sorted T-cell subset (CD4+, CD8+, memory, or dextramer-sorted; not recorded which), obtained 15 days after the yellow fever booster vaccination. The sequenced DNA is TGTGCCAGCAGCTCAGAGGACAGGGCCAAAAACATTCAGTACTTC. It encodes CASSSEDRAKNIQYF.